The rows below give T cell receptor beta chains drawn from one sample of a study of identical twins. TCRdb re-called the 5' RACE reads through MiXCR, storing one row per CDR3 protein. The sample lists 400,000 to 550,000 distinct CDR3 sequences, roughly 21% occurring once. The sample also formed part of further work on T cells expressing NK-cell markers.

The sequencing input was CD4+ T cells sorted from blood. These receptors all stem from a woman aged 18-29 years in good health. The CDR3 runs from the conserved cysteine through the conserved F or W. A D gene is named only where the DNA matches it firmly. Part of the rows lack a size; the others show once, few, many or a class for expanded clones.

>TRBJ2-4|NA|TRBV5-1|few
CASSLDGLENIQYF
TGCGCCAGCAGCTTGGACGGACTCGAAAACATTCAGTACTTC
>TRBJ2-3|TRBD2|TRBV11-2|few
CASSFLAAPTAQYF
TGTGCCAGCAGCTTCCTAGCGGCCCCAACCGCGCAGTATTTT
>TRBJ2-1|NA|TRBV20-1|NA
CSAAARGQAFEQFF
TGCAGTGCTGCAGCCCGGGGGCAGGCCTTCGAGCAGTTCTTC
>TRBJ1-1|NA|TRBV10-3|many
CAISELQGRGEAFF
TGTGCCATCAGCGAATTACAGGGTCGGGGTGAAGCTTTCTTT
>TRBJ2-7|TRBD2|TRBV2|NA
CASRSGLASEQYF
TGTGCCAGCCGCTCGGGACTAGCGAGCGAGCAGTACTTC
>TRBJ1-1|TRBD1|TRBV5-6|many
CASSLEVRGRDTEAFF
TGTGCCAGCAGCTTGGAGGTCAGGGGGCGAGACACTGAAGCTTTCTTT
>TRBJ1-6|NA|TRBV27|few
CASSPQGGVNSPLHF
TGTGCCAGCAGCCCCCAGGGAGGGGTGAATTCACCCCTCCACTTT
>TRBJ2-2|NA|TRBV4-1|NA
CAAGDILNTGELFF
TGCGCCGCAGGGGACATCCTTAACACCGGGGAGCTGTTTTTT
>TRBJ2-7|NA|TRBV18|NA
CASSPPSNYEQYF
TGTGCCAGCTCACCACCAAGCAACTACGAGCAGTACTTC
>TRBJ2-1|NA|TRBV27|once
CASIMTASVSRYEQFF
TGTGCCAGTATTATGACAGCGTCAGTGAGTAGATATGAGCAGTTCTTC
>TRBJ2-7|TRBD2|TRBV20-1|few
CSATSGRTREQYF
TGCAGTGCCACTAGCGGGAGAACAAGGGAGCAGTACTTC
>TRBJ2-7|TRBD2|TRBV3-1|many
CASSLAGNSYEQYF
TGTGCCAGCAGTTTAGCGGGGAACTCCTACGAGCAGTACTTC
>TRBJ1-2|NA|TRBV4-3|once
CASSQDEKAIGGYTF
TGCGCCAGCAGCCAAGATGAGAAGGCCATCGGGGGCTACACCTTC
>TRBJ2-1|TRBD2|TRBV25-1|few
CASRLAGEGSEQFF
TGTGCCAGCCGACTAGCGGGAGAGGGCAGTGAGCAGTTCTTC
>TRBJ2-5|NA|TRBV7-7|NA
CASSWTGTETQYF
TGTGCTAGCAGCTGGACCGGAACGGAGACCCAGTACTTC
>TRBJ2-5|NA|TRBV2|few
CASSVSETQYF
TGTGCCAGCAGTGTCTCAGAGACCCAGTACTTC
>TRBJ1-1|TRBD1|TRBV2|NA
CASRTPGTVNTEAFF
TGTGCCAGCAGGACCCCCGGGACAGTGAACACTGAAGCTTTCTTT
>TRBJ2-3|TRBD2|TRBV7-2|NA
CASSPQTSGGSHTQYF
TGTGCCAGCAGCCCACAGACTAGCGGGGGGAGTCATACGCAGTATTTT
>TRBJ2-3|NA|TRBV20-1|NA
CSARIGRSGTDTQYF
TGCAGTGCTAGGATCGGGCGGAGCGGCACAGATACGCAGTATTTT
>TRBJ2-3|NA|TRBV29-1|many
CSAPGTGTDTQYF
TGCAGCGCCCCCGGAACTGGCACAGATACGCAGTATTTT
>TRBJ1-2|NA|TRBV20-1|few
CSAMRGTYGYTF
TGCAGTGCTATGAGGGGGACTTACGGCTACACCTTC
>TRBJ2-7|NA|TRBV18|few
CASSGPRGPYEQYF
TGTGCCAGCTCGGGTCCTCGGGGCCCCTACGAGCAGTACTTC
>TRBJ2-5|NA|TRBV12-3/TRBV12-4|NA
CASSLLVVLVQETQYF
TGTGCCAGCAGTTTATTAGTGGTCCTGGTACAAGAGACCCAGTACTTC
>TRBJ2-5|NA|TRBV20-1|NA
CSASPLSGKETQYF
TGCAGTGCTAGCCCTCTTAGTGGAAAAGAGACCCAGTACTTC
>TRBJ2-1|TRBD2|TRBV5-8|few
CASNLAGGENEQFF
TGTGCCAGCAACCTAGCGGGAGGTGAGAATGAGCAGTTCTTC
>TRBJ2-1|TRBD2|TRBV29-1|NA
CSVAQLMTSPEFF
TGCAGCGTCGCCCAGCTGATGACTAGCCCCGAGTTCTTC
>TRBJ1-1|NA|TRBV5-4|NA
CASSETGLNTEAFF
TGTGCCAGCAGCGAAACAGGGCTGAACACTGAAGCTTTCTTT
>TRBJ1-6|NA|TRBV12-3/TRBV12-4|many
CASSFEGSPLHF
TGTGCCAGCAGTTTTGAAGGTTCACCCCTCCACTTT
>TRBJ1-1|NA|TRBV20-1|few
CSAGDSLNTEAFF
TGCAGTGCTGGAGACAGCTTGAACACTGAAGCTTTCTTT
>TRBJ1-1|NA|TRBV7-9|few
CASSHTRIMNTEAFF
TGTGCCAGCAGCCACACAAGGATTATGAACACTGAAGCTTTCTTT
>TRBJ2-3|NA|TRBV20-1|NA
CSAKGQGQYTDTQYF
TGCAGTGCTAAGGGGCAGGGGCAATACACAGATACGCAGTATTTT